The following is a TCR beta chain sequence with its context. Its specificity is not known. The PCR used 60 Vbeta and 13 Jbeta primers. Measured with immunoSEQ multiplex PCR; TCRdb has only the in-frame clones, and not every one. The data hold 200,000 to 250,000 clones, with over 80% observed a single time. Healthy bone marrow donors made up the donors. The record originates from a study of cytomegalovirus exposure and HLA in healthy donors. Across the whole study: Previous work identified 117 million unique TCR beta sequences from around 200 million T cells. Overall study findings and caveats: Based on reports, TCR beta sequences accurately predicted HLA-A and HLA-B alleles for most subjects. Evidence from a later analysis indicated that most CMV-associated TCR beta chains looked HLA-restricted.

V gave up 0 bases and J gave up 10 bases; unmatched junction bases: 7. This CDR3 region has 15 residues. CDR1 is LNHNV and CDR2 is YYDKDF in the germline V gene (reference sequence). This TCR was sampled from a woman in her 40s in good health and CMV-seropositive. The rearrangement joins TRBV15 to TRBJ2-1; 9 bases match TRBD1. Sequenced material: PBMCs. Here the CDR3 DNA reads TGTGCCACCAGCAGAGATCAGGGACAGGGACGGGAGCAGTTCTTC. Amino acids: CATSRDQGQGREQFF.